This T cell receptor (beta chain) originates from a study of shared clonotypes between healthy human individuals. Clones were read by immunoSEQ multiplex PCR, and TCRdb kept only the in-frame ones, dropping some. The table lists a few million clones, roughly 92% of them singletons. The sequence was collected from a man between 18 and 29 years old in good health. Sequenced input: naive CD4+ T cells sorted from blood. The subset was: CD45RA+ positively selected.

CDR3 amino acids: CAWSEWENGYTF. The CDR3 DNA follows: TGTGCCTGGAGTGAATGGGAAAATGGCTACACCTTC. The J gene is TRBJ1-2, the V gene TRBV30; D call uncertain. V was clipped by 1 base and J by 6 bases, with 9 bases between them. Germline CDR1 GTSNPN, CDR2 SVGIG (reference sequence). There are 12 residues in the CDR3.